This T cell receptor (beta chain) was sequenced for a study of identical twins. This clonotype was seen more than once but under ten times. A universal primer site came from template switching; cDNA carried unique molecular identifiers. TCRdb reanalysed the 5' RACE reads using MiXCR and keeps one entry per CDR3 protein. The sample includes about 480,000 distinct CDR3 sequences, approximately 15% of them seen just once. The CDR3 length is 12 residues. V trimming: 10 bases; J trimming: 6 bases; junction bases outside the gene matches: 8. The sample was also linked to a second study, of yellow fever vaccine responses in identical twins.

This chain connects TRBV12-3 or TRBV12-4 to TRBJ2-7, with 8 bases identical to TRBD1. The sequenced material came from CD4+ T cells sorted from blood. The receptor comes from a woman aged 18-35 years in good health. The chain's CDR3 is CATSDRVSEQYF. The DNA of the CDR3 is TGTGCCACCTCGGACAGGGTGAGCGAGCAGTACTTC.